This T cell receptor (beta chain) was sequenced in a study of glioma-infiltrating T cells after dendritic cell vaccination. Whole-study context: Dendritic cells derived from monocytes and pulsed with autologous tumor lysate formed the vaccine. General observations from the study: Only a small number of patients had complete blood and tumor samples.

The CDR3 is 14 residues long. Trimming removed 3 bases at V and 7 bases at J, with 16 bases between. The V gene's germline CDR1 is LGHNA and CDR2 YNFKEQ. TCRdb's copy holds only in-frame clones and misses some; the assay was immunoSEQ multiplex PCR. The sample includes about 65,000 clones, around nine tenths seen only once; the top ten take about 9.9%. Time point indicated: after dendritic cell vaccination, including at tumor progression/relapse. Patients had residual fresh-frozen tumor tissue and more than two years of survival data. In regard to this clone: Its antigen is still unknown.

The TCR sequence derives from a human donor with glioblastoma. The V and J genes are TRBV4-2 and TRBJ2-7; D unclear. Sample: blood, taken after dendritic cell vaccination. The DNA of the CDR3 is TGTGCCAGCAGCCAGAGCGTCCCGACGCAAGAGCAGTACTTC. Translation gives CASSQSVPTQEQYF.